This passage covers 20 T cell receptor beta chains from one sample sequenced in a study of shared clonotypes between healthy human individuals. Assay: immunoSEQ multiplex PCR; the TCRdb copy retains only in-frame clones and omits some. The sample yields around 1.9 million clones, approximately 92% seen once. Naive CD8 cells, CD45RO-negative and positively selected for CCR7, excluded terminally differentiated effector memory CD45RA+ cells. The material sequenced was naive CD8+ T cells from PBMCs. The receptors stem from a man aged 18 to 29 in good health. Some clones in this sample may be carry-over from other donors' samples.

This rearrangement joins TRBV27 to TRBJ2-5; D remains unclear. The V gene's germline CDR1 is MNHEY and CDR2 SMNVEV (reference sequence). Trimming removed 3 bases at V and 4 bases at J, with 12 bases between. This CDR3 is built from 14 residues. The CDR3 nucleotides are TGTGCCAGCAGTTTGCTCCGGGTCCCAGAGACCCAGTACTTC. This encodes CASSLLRVPETQYF.

The CDR3 is CASSLYGLAGVETQYF. CDR3 nucleotide sequence: TGTGCCAGCAGTTTATACGGACTAGCGGGAGTTGAGACCCAGTACTTC. The V and J genes are TRBV27 and TRBJ2-5, with TRBD2 matching over 13 bases. V was pared by 1 base and J by 5 bases, with 4 bases of the junction left unmatched. This CDR3 has 16 residues. Germline assignment: CDR1 MNHEY and CDR2 SMNVEV (reference sequence).

As concerns this clone: Other DNA sequences in the same sample also yield this CDR3. V and J are TRBV27 and TRBJ2-1; 10 bases align to TRBD1. Germline V gene lookup returns CDR1 MNHEY and CDR2 SMNVEV (reference sequence). The CDR3 sequence is 14 residues long. V was clipped by 5 bases and J by 6 bases; unmatched bases: 4. The CDR3, as DNA: TGTGCCAGCAGTCTGACAGGGGGCCGCAATGAGCAGTTCTTC. It specifies CASSLTGGRNEQFF.

J is TRBJ2-3 and V is TRBV27, with a possible D match to TRBD1 (5 bases). V was shortened by 6 bases and J by 0 bases, with 16 bases between the two germline ends. Germline values: CDR1 MNHEY, CDR2 SMNVEV (reference sequence). The CDR3 runs to 16 residues. The CDR3 reads CASRPKGQLSTDTQYF. The CDR3 bases are TGTGCCAGCAGACCGAAAGGACAACTGAGCACAGATACGCAGTATTTT.

The chain joins TRBV28 to TRBJ2-1, with 8 bases aligning to TRBD2. There are 16 residues in the CDR3. CDR1 is MDHEN, CDR2 SYDVKM, per germline. Unmatched junction bases numbered 12, after V lost 2 bases and J lost 9 bases. The CDR3 DNA reads TGTGCCAGCAGTTTAGGCTCTAGCGGGCCTCCCACTGAGCAGTTCTTC. Its protein product is CASSLGSSGPPTEQFF.

This sequence joins TRBV4-1 and TRBJ2-1; the match to TRBD2 covers 9 bases. With V trimmed by 1 base and J by 7 bases, 8 bases remained unmatched. Germline V lookup: CDR1 MGHRA, CDR2 YSYEKL. This CDR3 region has 16 residues. DNA for the CDR3: TGCGCCAGCAGCCAAGTCGGCGGGAGGGCCGGTAATGAGCAGTTCTTC. It translates to CASSQVGGRAGNEQFF.

The chain couples TRBV7-6 to TRBJ2-7; D ambiguous. The CDR3 is 13 amino acids. In germline, CDR1 is SGHVS, CDR2 FNYEAQ. Deletions cut 8 bases from V and 1 base from J, with 12 bases between. The CDR3 nucleotides are TGTGCCAGCTCCGACCGGCTATCCTACGAGCAGTACTTC. Translated, it gives CASSDRLSYEQYF.

The chain joins TRBV6-1 to TRBJ1-5; tentative D call: TRBD1 (5 bases). CDR1 is MNHNS and CDR2 is SASEGT in the germline V gene. With 2 bases removed from V and 3 bases from J, the gap between germline ends came to 11 bases. The CDR3 is 15 amino acids. CDR3 in amino acids: CASSESKGLNQPQHF. CDR3 bases: TGTGCCAGCAGTGAATCTAAGGGACTCAATCAGCCCCAGCATTTT.

This chain links TRBV6-6 with TRBJ2-5; 7 bases are shared with TRBD2. Trimming took 4 bases from V and 2 from J; bases not matched to a gene: 10. CDR3 length: 16 residues. The germline gives CDR1 MNHNY, CDR2 SVGAGI (reference sequence). CDR3 in amino acids: CASSFFPAGRQETQYF. The CDR3 bases are TGTGCCAGCAGTTTCTTCCCAGCGGGAAGGCAAGAGACCCAGTACTTC.

This rearrangement joins TRBV4-1 to TRBJ1-4; maybe TRBD1 (6 bases). Trimming took 6 bases from V and 11 from J, leaving 22 bases between them. CDR3 length: 15 residues. Germline CDR1 and CDR2: MGHRA and YSYEKL. The CDR3 here is CASRPTGIMMEKLFF. CDR3 DNA: TGCGCCAGCAGACCTACAGGGATTATGATGGAGAAACTGTTTTTT.

The gene calls are TRBV18 and TRBJ2-3; the D gene is possibly TRBD2 (7 bases). The CDR3 has 17 amino acids. The V gene's germline CDR1 is KGHSH and CDR2 LQKENI. V was trimmed by 3 bases and J by 3 bases, leaving 19 bases between them. CDR3 bases: TGTGCCAGCTCACCCGAGGGGGGTAGCGGGCTAACAGATACGCAGTATTTT. This sequence encodes CASSPEGGSGLTDTQYF.

This sequence joins TRBV11-2 and TRBJ1-2; D is perhaps TRBD1 (5 bases). This CDR3 spans 14 amino acids. Per germline, CDR1 SGHAT and CDR2 FQNNGV. V was clipped by 5 bases and J by 3 bases, with 13 bases between them. CDR3 in amino acids: CASSLGVGDYGYTF. CDR3 DNA sequence: TGTGCCAGCAGCCTAGGCGTAGGGGACTATGGCTACACCTTC.

This clone appeared a single time. The chain couples TRBV9 to TRBJ2-4; the D gene could be TRBD1 or TRBD2 (6 bases each). The length of the CDR3 is 15 residues. The germline V gene encodes CDR1 SGDLS and CDR2 YYNGEE. Deletions cut 1 base from V and 8 bases from J, with 16 bases between. CDR3 amino acids: CASSVSGASGDIQYF. Written as DNA, the CDR3 is TGTGCCAGCAGCGTATCGGGGGCCTCCGGGGACATTCAGTACTTC.

The rearrangement joins TRBV19 to TRBJ2-7; D is undetermined. CDR1 and CDR2 (germline): LNHDA, SQIVND (reference sequence). CDR3 length equals 12 residues. Trimming pared 5 bases from V and 6 bases from J, leaving 11 bases between. The CDR3 region is CASSSDRSEQYF. CDR3 bases: TGTGCCAGTAGTTCAGACCGCTCCGAGCAGTACTTC. Combining the CDR3 with reference TRBV19 and TRBJ2-7 gives the whole variable domain DGGITQSPKYLFRKEGQNVTLSCEQNLNHDAMYWYRQDPGQGLRLIYYSQIVNDFQKGDIAEGYSVSREKKESFPLTVTSAQKNPTAFYLCASSSDRSEQYFGPGTRLTVT.

This rearrangement joins TRBV10-3 to TRBJ2-1; a possible D gene is TRBD2 (5 bases). CDR1 is ENHRY and CDR2 is SYGVKD in the germline V gene. This CDR3 has 14 residues. V lost 10 bases, J lost 1 base, and 14 bases lay in between. The CDR3 DNA reads TGTGCCACCGGAGATGGACTGTCCTACAATGAGCAGTTCTTC. Translation gives CATGDGLSYNEQFF.

The chain has TRBV5-1 and TRBJ2-7; 11 bases match TRBD2. The CDR3 runs 15 residues. J lost 2 bases, V lost 5 bases, and 6 bases had no gene match. The V gene's germline CDR1 is SGHRS and CDR2 YFSETQ. Here the CDR3 reads CASREGLAETYEQYF. The CDR3 DNA follows: TGCGCCAGCAGGGAGGGACTAGCGGAAACCTACGAGCAGTACTTC.

V usage is TRBV9 and J usage is TRBJ2-1, with 9 bases that match TRBD2. Germline-derived CDR1 and CDR2 are SGDLS and YYNGEE. The J segment lost 3 bases and the V segment lost 0 bases, leaving 10 bases of the junction unmatched. This CDR3 has 18 amino acids. CDR3 loop: CASSVEGTSGLLYNEQFF. CDR3 DNA sequence: TGTGCCAGCAGCGTAGAAGGAACTAGCGGGCTTCTCTACAATGAGCAGTTCTTC.

The rearrangement links TRBV7-9 to TRBJ2-7, with D tentatively TRBD1 (6 bases). Trimming shortened V by 5 bases and J by 3 bases, and 11 bases separated the two germline ends. Germline assignment: CDR1 SEHNR and CDR2 FQNEAQ (reference sequence). The CDR3 is 13 amino acids. The DNA for the CDR3 is TGTGCCAGCAGCAGGGACATGGTCTACGAGCAGTACTTC. Residues: CASSRDMVYEQYF.

The rearrangement joins TRBV7-2 to TRBJ2-7; D may be TRBD1 or TRBD2 (5 bases each). Trimming took 5 bases from V and 4 from J, leaving 27 bases between them. Per the germline V gene, CDR1 is SGHTA and CDR2 is FQGNSA. The CDR3 runs to 18 residues. Here the CDR3 reads CASSLPPVSGRGKYEQYF. The DNA of the CDR3 is TGTGCCAGCAGCCTCCCTCCTGTGTCGGGACGGGGAAAGTACGAGCAGTACTTC.

The chain couples TRBV2 to TRBJ2-2, with 8 bases fitting TRBD2. The CDR3 has 15 amino acids. V was pared by 3 bases and J by 1 base, with 1 base of the junction left unmatched. Germline V lookup: CDR1 SNHLY, CDR2 FYNNEI. CDR3 in amino acids: CASSDGTRNTGELFF. CDR3 DNA: TGTGCCAGCAGTGATGGGACTAGGAACACCGGGGAGCTGTTTTTT.